Each of the 21 T cell receptor beta chains below was sequenced from the same sample in a study of long-term antiretroviral therapy in people with HIV. Sequencing used immunoSEQ v3.0 at survey level. TCRdb keeps only in-frame clones here, not all; method: immunoSEQ multiplex PCR. The data contain approximately 21,000 clones, around 79% of them singletons. This specimen was unsorted PBMCs, taken 0.3 years after starting antiretroviral therapy. The receptors derive from a man aged 45 to 65 with HIV.

The V and J genes are TRBV2 and TRBJ1-6; 9 bases are a match to TRBD1. Germline CDR1 reads SNHLY; CDR2 reads FYNNEI. This CDR3 spans 15 amino acids. The ends lost 6 bases at V and 5 bases at J; junction bases unmatched: 5. The chain's CDR3 is CASRSRQGDNSPLHF. The DNA of the CDR3 is TGTGCCAGCAGGTCCAGACAGGGGGATAATTCACCCCTCCACTTT.

This clone was counted only a few times. The gene calls are TRBV5-6 and TRBJ1-5, with D possibly TRBD1 on 6 matching bases. The CDR3 is 14 amino acids. Germline lookup yields CDR1 SGHDT and CDR2 YYEEEE. Between the trimmed V and J ends, which lost 3 bases and 3 bases, there was a span of 10 bases. CDR3 nucleotide sequence: TGTGCCAGCAGCTCAGGGGCAGACAATCAGCCCCAGCATTTT. Protein sequence: CASSSGADNQPQHF.

This clone has just one count. This chain uses TRBV28 with TRBJ2-1; 13 nucleotides align to TRBD2. Germline V gives CDR1 MDHEN, CDR2 SYDVKM. V dropped 6 bases and J dropped 4; count of bases not matched to a gene: 21. This CDR3 comprises 21 residues. The CDR3 here is CASSEPPGTSGILRRYNEQFF. The CDR3 region has the DNA TGTGCCAGCAGCGAGCCCCCCGGGACTAGCGGGATTCTTCGGCGGTACAATGAGCAGTTCTTC. The full variable domain, its missing parts supplied by reference TRBV28 and TRBJ2-1, is DVKVTQSSRYLVKRTGEKVFLECVQDMDHENMFWYRQDPGLGLRLIYFSYDVKMKEKGDIPEGYSVSREKKERFSLILESASTNQTSMYLCASSEPPGTSGILRRYNEQFFGPGTRLTVL.

This chain uses TRBV19 with TRBJ2-7; the match to TRBD1 covers 8 bases. Looked up from germline, CDR1 is LNHDA and CDR2 is SQIVND (reference sequence). The CDR3 has 14 residues. The junction had 4 bases not matched to a gene; V was cut back by 1 base and J by 5 bases. CDR3 sequence: CASSIAATGDEQYF. In DNA, the CDR3 is TGTGCCAGTAGTATAGCAGCGACAGGGGACGAGCAGTACTTC.

V and J are TRBV11-3 and TRBJ2-7, with TRBD2 matching 7 bases. There are 15 residues in the CDR3. The V gene's germline CDR1 is SGHNT and CDR2 YENEEA. V lost 5 bases, J lost 7 bases, and 14 bases stayed unmatched. CDR3 nucleotides: TGTGCCAGCAGCACCCTTCGCGGGAGTCTACGGGAGCAGTACTTC. It codes for CASSTLRGSLREQYF.

This clone was recorded only once. The chain is built from TRBV7-2 and TRBJ2-1; 13 bases map to TRBD2. Per germline, CDR1 SGHTA and CDR2 FQGNSA. V shed 5 bases, J shed 8 bases, and the junction held 12 bases outside the gene matches. CDR3 length equals 17 residues. The chain's CDR3 is CASSVTSGGAEWHEQFF. The CDR3 nucleotides are TGTGCCAGCAGCGTTACTAGCGGGGGGGCCGAGTGGCATGAGCAGTTCTTC. Looking up the rest from reference TRBV7-2 and TRBJ2-1 gives the full variable domain: GAGVSQSPSNKVTEKGKDVELRCDPISGHTALYWYRQSLGQGLEFLIYFQGNSAPDKSGLPSDRFSAERTGGSVSTLTIQRTQQEDSAVYLCASSVTSGGAEWHEQFFGPGTRLTVL.

The chain has TRBV10-2 and TRBJ1-2; the D is unclear. There are 15 residues in the CDR3. V gave up 3 bases and J gave up 5 bases, with 16 bases separating them. Germline assignment: CDR1 WSHSY and CDR2 SAAADI. CDR3 nucleotide sequence: TGCGCCAGCAGTGACCCTCTCCTTGGGAATTATGGCTACACCTTC. It encodes CASSDPLLGNYGYTF.

The chain has TRBV5-4 and TRBJ2-3, with D possibly being TRBD2 (5 bases). This CDR3 comprises 15 residues. The ends were cut back, 3 bases at V and 2 bases at J, with 13 bases in the middle. Germline assignment: CDR1 SGHNT and CDR2 YYREEE (reference sequence). The chain's CDR3 is CASSSWNSVTDTQYF. In nucleotides, the CDR3 is TGTGCCAGCAGCTCTTGGAATAGCGTCACAGATACGCAGTATTTT.

This clone occurred once. This chain uses TRBV28 with TRBJ1-4; D gene ambiguous. Germline lookup yields CDR1 MDHEN and CDR2 SYDVKM. V was trimmed by 8 bases and J by 6 bases, leaving 31 bases between them. The CDR3 sequence is 19 residues long. CDR3 residues: CASRSFSLGIRRKHEKLFF. The CDR3 DNA is TGTGCCAGCCGCAGTTTTAGTTTGGGCATTAGACGAAAGCATGAAAAACTGTTTTTT.

V is TRBV10-3 and J is TRBJ2-7; D might be TRBD1 (5 bases). CDR1 and CDR2 (germline): ENHRY, SYGVKD. The CDR3 contains 13 residues. V was clipped by 4 bases and J by 2 bases, with 9 bases between them. CDR3 DNA: TGTGCCATCAGTGGGCCCAGGGCCTACGAGCAGTACTTC. Protein: CAISGPRAYEQYF.

The chain is built from TRBV28 and TRBJ2-2; D might be TRBD1 (5 bases). Trimming removed 1 base at V and 4 bases at J, with 10 bases between. The CDR3 is made up of 15 amino acids. Per germline, CDR1 MDHEN and CDR2 SYDVKM. The CDR3 bases are TGTGCCAGCAGTTTATTTGGGGCTGGCACCGGGGAGCTGTTTTTT. Protein sequence: CASSLFGAGTGELFF.

The V call is TRBV9, the J call TRBJ1-1, with D hard to call. V was clipped by 0 bases and J by 1 base, with 16 bases between them. Per germline, CDR1 SGDLS and CDR2 YYNGEE. The CDR3 runs 17 residues. CDR3 coding DNA: TGTGCCAGCAGCGTAGGCTTGAGTTTGCTAAAGAACACTGAAGCTTTCTTT. It yields the protein CASSVGLSLLKNTEAFF.

The chain employs TRBV7-9 and TRBJ1-1; 10 positions agree with TRBD1. The CDR3 has 17 residues. CDR1 is SEHNR, CDR2 FQNEAQ, per germline (reference sequence). The junction had 7 bases not matched to a gene; V was cut back by 3 bases and J by 0 bases. The CDR3 loop reads CASSFVEGQGMNTEAFF. The CDR3 DNA is TGTGCCAGCAGCTTTGTCGAGGGACAGGGGATGAACACTGAAGCTTTCTTT.

J is TRBJ1-6 and V is TRBV6-6, with a weak D call TRBD1 (6 bases). This CDR3 is 16 amino acids long. Trimming stripped 7 bases from V and 5 bases from J, with 18 bases between. Germline V lookup: CDR1 MNHNY, CDR2 SVGAGI (reference sequence). CDR3 in DNA: TGTGCCAGCACCATTAGAGGGGGTCTAAATAATTCACCCCTCCACTTT. Residues: CASTIRGGLNNSPLHF.

The chain carries TRBV4-1 and TRBJ1-2; a weak D match, TRBD1 (5 bases). This CDR3 has 13 residues. V dropped 2 bases and J dropped 6 bases, with 10 bases sitting between them. Germline assignment: CDR1 MGHRA and CDR2 YSYEKL. The CDR3 DNA is TGCGCCAGCAGCCAAAACGGGGCGGATGGCTACACCTTC. Translated: CASSQNGADGYTF.

V and J are TRBV15 and TRBJ2-3, with D perhaps given as TRBD1 or TRBD2 (6 bases each). CDR3 length: 16 amino acids. The germline gives CDR1 LNHNV, CDR2 YYDKDF (reference sequence). Between the trimmed V and J ends, which lost 8 bases and 0 bases, there was a span of 18 bases. The CDR3 DNA reads as TGTGCCACCCGGAGGGGGAACGTCGGGAGCACAGATACGCAGTATTTT. Translated, it gives CATRRGNVGSTDTQYF.

A single count supports this clone. The chain carries TRBV5-1 and TRBJ2-7, with D possibly matching TRBD2 (6 bases). The V gene's germline CDR1 is SGHRS and CDR2 YFSETQ. Trimming pared 0 bases from V and 6 bases from J, leaving 13 bases between. This CDR3 region has 14 residues. The CDR3 protein is CASSLALDGSEQYF. CDR3 DNA: TGCGCCAGCAGCTTGGCCCTAGACGGGAGCGAGCAGTACTTC.

V usage is TRBV7-8 and J usage is TRBJ1-2; D is uncertain. Between the trimmed V and J ends, which lost 5 bases and 8 bases, there was a span of 12 bases. Per germline, CDR1 SGHVS and CDR2 FQNEAQ. This CDR3 contains 12 residues. CDR3 coding DNA: TGTGCCAGCAGCGCCACACTGGGGGGCTACACCTTC. Translated: CASSATLGGYTF.

This chain joins TRBV28 and TRBJ2-3; 7 bases align to TRBD1. The CDR3 totals 14 residues. J gave up 4 bases and V 2 bases, and 3 bases lay outside the gene matches. Germline V gene lookup returns CDR1 MDHEN and CDR2 SYDVKM. CDR3 DNA sequence: TGTGCCAGCAGTTTACGAGGGGGCCCAGATACGCAGTATTTT. It yields the protein CASSLRGGPDTQYF. Drawing the rest from reference TRBV28 and TRBJ2-3, the complete variable domain is DVKVTQSSRYLVKRTGEKVFLECVQDMDHENMFWYRQDPGLGLRLIYFSYDVKMKEKGDIPEGYSVSREKKERFSLILESASTNQTSMYLCASSLRGGPDTQYFGPGTRLTVL.

This clone appeared a few times. CDR3 loop: CASSLTPGRSRGEQYF. The CDR3 nucleotides are TGCGCCAGCAGCTTAACCCCAGGCAGGTCGAGAGGCGAGCAGTACTTC. The chain has TRBV5-1 and TRBJ2-7; D not certain. Germline lookup yields CDR1 SGHRS and CDR2 YFSETQ. Trimming stripped 2 bases from V and 6 bases from J, with 21 bases between. CDR3 size: 16 residues. The variable domain in full, completed from reference TRBV5-1 and TRBJ2-7, reads KAGVTQTPRYLIKTRGQQVTLSCSPISGHRSVSWYQQTPGQGLQFLFEYFSETQRNKGNFPGRFSGRQFSNSRSEMNVSTLELGDSALYLCASSLTPGRSRGEQYFGPGTRLTVT.

The rearrangement links TRBV18 to TRBJ2-7; D may be TRBD1 (5 bases). The CDR3 extends over 15 amino acids. The germline V gene has CDR1 KGHSH and CDR2 LQKENI. V lost 1 base, J lost 2 bases, and 12 bases lay in between. The CDR3 spells CASSPRPGLTYEQYF. The CDR3 DNA is TGTGCCAGCTCACCACGTCCAGGGCTAACCTACGAGCAGTACTTC.